The clone carrying this TCR beta chain has ten or more counts. Its antigen is not identified. This entry is derived from a study of breast tumors, draining lymph nodes, adjacent tissues. Study-level points and caveats: Luminal-like breast cancer showed significantly higher tumor–nontumor repertoire similarity than basal-like. Tumors had less TCR diversity than lymph nodes, more than nontumor tissue. That most tumor T cells come from lymph nodes remained unproven.

Axillary draining lymph nodes of breast cancer patients supplied the node samples. Each CDR3 protein gets one entry after TCRdb re-called the multiplex PCR reads with MiXCR. The data show about 120,000 distinct CDR3 sequences, 15% to 20% seen once. The CDR3 totals 12 residues. The V end was cut by 3 bases, the J end by 8 bases, with 8 bases between. CDR1 is SNHLY, CDR2 FYNNEI, per germline. This receptor was identified in a female donor with breast cancer. Some clones in this sample may be carry-over from other donors' samples. What was sequenced was axillary lymph node tissue. The chain employs TRBV2 and TRBJ2-1; D assignment may be TRBD1 or TRBD2 (5 bases each). For the CDR3, the DNA is TGTGCCAGCAGTGAGGGACCCCATGAGCAGTTCTTC. This gives the protein CASSEGPHEQFF.